Each of the 23 T cell receptor beta chains below was sequenced from the same sample in a study of naive and memory T cell subsets. TCR cDNA received a 3' ligated oligonucleotide that carried a UMI. Ligated cDNA underwent four rounds of PCR with nested alpha and beta constant region primers and SP2. TCRdb processed the 5' RACE reads anew with MiXCR; each CDR3 protein has one entry. Here the sample spans 50,000 to 60,000 distinct CDR3 sequences, over 6% being singletons. The origin of the receptors is a female donor in good health.

V and J are TRBV7-2 and TRBJ2-2; D is uncertain. The CDR3 loop spans 15 amino acids. Germline lookup yields CDR1 SGHTA and CDR2 FQGNSA. V dropped 5 bases and J dropped 2 bases, with 12 bases sitting between them. The CDR3 DNA sequence: TGTGCCAGCAGCCCCAGGACGGCCAACACCGGGGAGCTGTTTTTT. Translated: CASSPRTANTGELFF.

The rearrangement links TRBV4-2 to TRBJ2-5, with D perhaps TRBD2 (5 bases). The V gene's germline CDR1 is LGHNA and CDR2 YNFKEQ. CDR3 size: 14 residues. V lost 0 bases to trimming and J lost 5 bases, with 10 bases between them. In nucleotides, the CDR3 is TGTGCCAGCAGCCAAGAGGCCCCGGGGGAGACCCAGTACTTC. Encoded protein: CASSQEAPGETQYF.

In its sample, this clonotype was seen a few times. The chain recombines TRBV2 with TRBJ2-3; TRBD2 is a possible D gene (7 bases). This CDR3 contains 14 residues. The V gene lost 3 bases and the J gene lost 1 base, with 8 bases spanning the gap. Germline CDR1 and CDR2: SNHLY and FYNNEI. CDR3 sequence reads: CASSERGRTDTQYF. The CDR3, as DNA: TGTGCCAGCAGTGAGCGGGGGCGCACAGATACGCAGTATTTT.

At least ten counts were recorded for this clonotype. The chain employs TRBV2 and TRBJ1-1; 7 bases map to TRBD1. CDR3 length equals 14 residues. After removal of 6 bases from V and 1 base from J, the junction contained 5 bases not matched to a gene. The V gene's germline CDR1 is SNHLY and CDR2 FYNNEI. The CDR3 DNA reads TGTGCCAGCAGAAGGACAGGTTGGAACACTGAAGCTTTCTTT. Its translation: CASRRTGWNTEAFF.

This clonotype was recorded a few times. The chain uses TRBV7-9 and TRBJ1-5; D remains ambiguous. V lost 4 bases to trimming and J lost 9 bases, with 13 bases between them. The CDR3 has 13 amino acids. Germline V gene data show CDR1 as SEHNR and CDR2 as FQNEAQ (reference sequence). CDR3 nucleotide sequence: TGTGCCAGCAGCTCGGGCTCCATGGGGCCCCAGCATTTT. Translation gives CASSSGSMGPQHF.

There are a few counts of this clonotype. CDR3 nucleotides: TGTGCCAGCAGCTTACAGGGGACGGTGGAGCAGTACTTC. The encoded protein is CASSLQGTVEQYF. The V gene is TRBV5-4, the J gene TRBJ2-7; 7 bases are shared with TRBD1. J gave up 7 bases and V 2 bases, and 6 bases lay outside the gene matches. Per the germline V gene, CDR1 is SGHNT and CDR2 is YYREEE (reference sequence). This CDR3 is 13 amino acids long.

There are many counts of this clonotype. The rearrangement uses TRBV6-1 and TRBJ1-1, with D possibly matching TRBD1 (6 bases). CDR3 size: 15 residues. Germline V CDR1 and CDR2: MNHNS, SASEGT. The germline V and J ends were trimmed by 1 base and 3 bases, with 12 bases remaining between them. This chain's CDR3 is CASSEVGGADTEAFF. The CDR3 DNA reads as TGTGCCAGCAGTGAAGTCGGGGGCGCAGACACTGAAGCTTTCTTT.

The chain recombines TRBV6-2 or TRBV6-3 with TRBJ2-6; D is uncertain. CDR3 length: 15 amino acids. With 2 bases removed from V and 0 bases from J, the gap between germline ends came to 5 bases. Germline V CDR1 and CDR2: MNHEY, SVGEGT. The CDR3 reads CASSYDGSGANVLTF. The CDR3 DNA follows: TGTGCCAGCAGTTACGACGGCTCTGGGGCCAACGTCCTGACTTTC.

There are a few counts of this clonotype. The chain is built from TRBV7-2 and TRBJ2-2; D remains unclear. Looked up from germline, CDR1 is SGHTA and CDR2 is FQGNSA. Trimming removed 6 bases from V and 5 bases from J, with 13 bases in between. The CDR3 extends over 14 amino acids. CDR3 sequence (DNA): TGTGCCAGCAGGCTTCGCATGGGGACCGGGGAGCTGTTTTTT. Amino acids: CASRLRMGTGELFF.

J is TRBJ2-7 and V is TRBV2, with 8 bases that match TRBD1. V shed 2 bases, J shed 1 base, and the junction held 4 bases outside the gene matches. Germline lookup yields CDR1 SNHLY and CDR2 FYNNEI. The CDR3 runs to 15 residues. The DNA of the CDR3 is TGTGCCAGCAGTGAAAGGACAGGGAGATCCTACGAGCAGTACTTC. Translation gives CASSERTGRSYEQYF.

In this sample, this clonotype turned up many times. V is TRBV7-9 and J is TRBJ2-1; D is uncertain. CDR1 SEHNR and CDR2 FQNEAQ come from the germline V gene (reference sequence). CDR3 length: 13 amino acids. Trimming removed 2 bases at V and 9 bases at J, with 11 bases between. Written as DNA, the CDR3 is TGTGCCAGCAGCTTATTACTCGAGGTTGAGCAGTTCTTC. Residues: CASSLLLEVEQFF.

Many counts were recorded for this clonotype. The V gene is TRBV12-3 or TRBV12-4, the J gene TRBJ1-4, with a possible D match to TRBD1 (5 bases). The CDR3 has 14 amino acids. V dropped 6 bases and J dropped 2 bases, with 10 bases sitting between them. In DNA form, the CDR3 reads TGTGCCAGCAGCCTCCACAGGACTAATGAAAAACTGTTTTTT. Residues: CASSLHRTNEKLFF.

V is TRBV9 and J is TRBJ2-3, with 8 bases matching TRBD2. Trimming removed 4 bases from V and 7 bases from J; junction bases left unmatched: 14. Germline values: CDR1 SGDLS, CDR2 YYNGEE. The CDR3 sequence is 16 residues long. CDR3 sequence: CASSPPGTSSTHTQYF. The CDR3, as DNA: TGTGCCAGCAGCCCCCCCGGGACTAGTTCAACGCATACGCAGTATTTT.

The CDR3 DNA sequence: TGTGCCAGCAGTTACGCGACTAGCGGGCGGTCCTACAATGAGCAGTTCTTC. Translated: CASSYATSGRSYNEQFF. The J gene is TRBJ2-1, the V gene TRBV6-6, with TRBD2 matching over 10 bases. CDR1 is MNHNY and CDR2 is SVGAGI in the germline V gene (reference sequence). The CDR3 has 17 amino acids. The V gene end was trimmed by 2 bases and the J gene end by 1 base; junction bases not matched to a gene: 5.

The sample holds a few counts of this clonotype. The chain is built from TRBV6-6 and TRBJ2-3; D is perhaps TRBD2 (6 bases). Deletions cut 6 bases from V and 4 bases from J, with 20 bases between. The germline CDR1 and CDR2 sequences are MNHNY and SVGAGI (reference sequence). The length of the CDR3 is 16 residues. This CDR3 reads CASRPNGTPRPDTQYF. Written as DNA, the CDR3 is TGTGCCAGCAGACCAAACGGGACTCCAAGGCCAGATACGCAGTATTTT.

This clonotype has just a few counts. V usage is TRBV7-2 and J usage is TRBJ1-2; no clear D. V lost 0 bases and J 5 bases, leaving 10 bases between the germline ends. The CDR3 totals 14 residues. Germline assignment: CDR1 SGHTA and CDR2 FQGNSA. CDR3 coding DNA: TGTGCCAGCAGCTTAGCCCCGACGGCATATGGCTACACCTTC. This codes for CASSLAPTAYGYTF.

Concerning this clonotype: A much larger clone lies a single base off, so this may be a read error. This chain links TRBV20-1 with TRBJ2-5; D is perhaps TRBD2 (6 bases). The CDR3 consists of 13 residues. Trimming pared 5 bases from V and 5 bases from J, leaving 15 bases between. Per the germline V gene, CDR1 is DFQATT and CDR2 is SNEGSKA (reference sequence). CDR3: CSARQGGGETQYF. CDR3 DNA sequence: TGCAGTGCTCGCCAGGGTGGGGGGGAGACCCAGTACTTC.

This chain joins TRBV12-3 or TRBV12-4 and TRBJ1-6; 9 bases fit TRBD1. The CDR3 spans 14 residues. The ends lost 6 bases at V and 9 bases at J; junction bases unmatched: 6. For the CDR3, the DNA is TGTGCCAGCAGCAGAGGGACAGGGAGTTCACCCCTCCACTTT. Protein sequence: CASSRGTGSSPLHF.

The rearrangement links TRBV6-5 to TRBJ2-7, with a tentative D call TRBD1 (6 bases). This CDR3 is built from 14 residues. The V end lost 0 bases, the J end lost 9 bases, and 15 bases lay between the germline ends. Looked up from germline, CDR1 is MNHEY and CDR2 is SVGAGI. The CDR3 DNA reads as TGTGCCAGCAGTTACTCCATAACAGGGTCGGGGCAGTACTTC. It codes for CASSYSITGSGQYF.

This chain connects TRBV6-1 to TRBJ2-2; TRBD1 matches 9 bases. The CDR3 contains 16 residues. CDR1 is MNHNS, CDR2 SASEGT, per germline. With V trimmed by 9 bases and J by 6 bases, 14 bases remained unmatched. DNA of the CDR3: TGTGCCAGTTTCCAGGATCCCGGGACAGGGCCCGGGGAGCTGTTTTTT. Its protein product is CASFQDPGTGPGELFF.

The chain employs TRBV14 and TRBJ2-7, with unresolved D. V was pared by 1 base and J by 5 bases, with 3 bases between. The CDR3 is 11 residues long. Germline V lookup: CDR1 SGHDN, CDR2 FVKESK. The CDR3 DNA reads TGTGCCAGCAGCCAAGCCCACGAGCAGTACTTC. This sequence encodes CASSQAHEQYF.

This chain uses TRBV11-2 with TRBJ2-3, with a tentative D call TRBD2 (5 bases). Germline assignment: CDR1 SGHAT and CDR2 FQNNGV. The CDR3 totals 14 residues. V was trimmed by 5 bases and J by 6 bases, leaving 15 bases between them. The CDR3, as DNA: TGTGCCAGCAGCCCTAGCTTGGGTGCGGATACGCAGTATTTT. Translation gives CASSPSLGADTQYF.

V gene TRBV11-2 combines with J gene TRBJ1-1; a weak D match, TRBD1 (5 bases). V lost 4 bases and J lost 2, with 11 bases in between. The CDR3 runs 14 residues. Germline V gene data show CDR1 as SGHAT and CDR2 as FQNNGV. Here the CDR3 reads CASSWGPYNTEAFF. CDR3 sequence (DNA): TGTGCCAGCAGCTGGGGACCGTACAACACTGAAGCTTTCTTT.